Listed below are T cell receptor beta chains from one sample, sequenced in a study of blood T cell repertoires in COVID-19. Clones were read by immunoSEQ multiplex PCR, and TCRdb kept only the in-frame ones, dropping some. The repertoire consists of 200,000 to 250,000 clones, with just over 85% occurring once and the leading ten covering approximately 6.1%. Sequences were obtained from peripheral blood. Every receptor here comes from a man older than 75 with acute or convalescent COVID-19. The CDR3 runs from the conserved cysteine through the conserved F or W. A D gene is named only where the DNA matches it firmly. For some rows the clone size is stated as once, few or many, or as a class when expanded; others skip it.

CDR3 protein | CDR3 DNA | D gene | J gene | clone size | V gene
CASSPGQYNSPLHF | TGTGCCAGCAGTCCCGGACAGTATAATTCACCCCTCCACTTT | - | TRBJ1-6 | few | TRBV6-5
CASSPTGGDPNEKLFF | TGTGCCAGCAGTCCTACAGGGGGCGACCCTAATGAAAAACTGTTTTTT | TRBD1 | TRBJ1-4 | - | TRBV28
CATLVQTDTPLHF | TGTGCCACGCTCGTCCAGACCGACACACCCCTCCACTTT | - | TRBJ1-6 | - | TRBV2
CASSQVDGREQETQYF | TGTGCCAGCAGCCAAGTGGACGGGAGGGAACAAGAGACCCAGTACTTC | TRBD2 | TRBJ2-5 | - | TRBV4-2
CASSPGVTYNSPLHF | TGTGCCAGCAGCCCGGGGGTAACCTATAATTCACCCCTCCACTTT | - | TRBJ1-6 | - | TRBV4-2
CASSLTGFLSYEQYF | TGTGCCAGCAGTTTAACGGGATTCCTCTCCTACGAGCAGTACTTC | - | TRBJ2-7 | - | TRBV27
CASSPPGRGTAEAFF | TGTGCCAGCTCACCACCAGGCAGGGGTACGGCTGAAGCTTTCTTT | - | TRBJ1-1 | - | TRBV18
CASSDWGQGAGGYTF | TGTGCCAGCAGCGATTGGGGACAGGGGGCCGGTGGCTACACCTTC | TRBD1 | TRBJ1-2 | - | TRBV11-2
CASSYSSGPYEQYF | TGTGCCAGCAGTTACTCGTCAGGGCCCTACGAGCAGTACTTC | - | TRBJ2-7 | - | TRBV6-6
CASSSGQSTGELFF | TGTGCCAGCAGCTCTGGACAAAGCACCGGGGAGCTGTTTTTT | - | TRBJ2-2 | once | TRBV28
CSPGGAGQYF | TGCAGCCCCGGGGGGGCTGGGCAGTACTTC | TRBD2 | TRBJ2-4 | - | TRBV29-1
CASSLDGARRTGELFF | TGTGCCAGCAGCTTAGATGGTGCCCGGAGAACCGGGGAGCTGTTTTTT | - | TRBJ2-2 | - | TRBV7-9
CASSQNNRASGEAFF | TGTGCCAGCAGCCAAAATAACAGGGCTTCTGGTGAAGCTTTCTTT | - | TRBJ1-1 | few | TRBV3-1/TRBV3-2
CASSERRTGFTDTQYF | TGTGCCAGCAGTGAAAGAAGGACAGGGTTCACAGATACGCAGTATTTT | TRBD1 | TRBJ2-3 | - | TRBV25-1
CASSLLGWGQGGTEAFF | TGTGCCAGCAGCCTCCTGGGTTGGGGACAGGGTGGAACTGAAGCTTTCTTT | TRBD1 | TRBJ1-1 | - | TRBV7-9
CASSVGQGFGANEKLFF | TGTGCCAGTAGTGTCGGACAGGGGTTCGGGGCTAATGAAAAACTGTTTTTT | TRBD1 | TRBJ1-4 | - | TRBV19
CASAQGGNTEAFF | TGTGCCAGCGCACAGGGTGGGAACACTGAAGCTTTCTTT | - | TRBJ1-1 | once | TRBV28
CASSGGTGNTEAFF | TGTGCCAGCAGTGGGGGGACAGGGAACACTGAAGCTTTCTTT | TRBD1 | TRBJ1-1 | - | TRBV27
CASSVGTGRLEQYF | TGTGCCAGCAGCGTCGGGACAGGTCGTCTCGAGCAGTACTTC | TRBD1 | TRBJ2-7 | - | TRBV5-5
CASSDRHSNQPQHF | TGTGCCAGTAGTGACAGGCATAGCAATCAGCCCCAGCATTTT | - | TRBJ1-5 | once | TRBV19
CASSLLPGGVADTQYF | TGTGCCAGCAGCTTACTCCCAGGGGGAGTTGCAGATACGCAGTATTTT | TRBD1 | TRBJ2-3 | - | TRBV7-7
CATSGQGAFGELFF | TGTGCCACCTCGGGACAGGGGGCTTTCGGGGAGCTGTTTTTT | TRBD1 | TRBJ2-2 | once | TRBV24-1
CASSLKGLGENEQFF | TGTGCCAGCAGCTTGAAGGGACTAGGAGAAAATGAGCAGTTCTTC | TRBD2 | TRBJ2-1 | - | TRBV5-4
CASSKWGGREVDEQYF | TGTGCCAGCAGCAAATGGGGCGGGAGGGAGGTGGACGAGCAGTACTTC | - | TRBJ2-7 | - | TRBV21-1
CATRLAGGPTGELFF | TGTGCCACCCGGTTGGCGGGAGGTCCCACCGGGGAGCTGTTTTTT | TRBD2 | TRBJ2-2 | - | TRBV7-9
CASSENLDRLNGYTF | TGCGCCAGCAGTGAAAATCTAGACAGGTTAAATGGCTACACCTTC | - | TRBJ1-2 | - | TRBV10-1
CATSGRASGGSSYNEQFF | TGTGCCACCTCCGGTAGGGCTAGCGGGGGGAGCTCCTACAATGAGCAGTTCTTC | TRBD2 | TRBJ2-1 | once | TRBV24-1
CASSAGTGALGDTQYF | TGTGCCAGCAGCGCCGGGACAGGGGCCTTGGGAGATACGCAGTATTTT | TRBD1 | TRBJ2-3 | - | TRBV7-9
CASSLESPRQGGKLFF | TGCGCCAGCAGCTTGGAATCCCCCCGACAGGGCGGAAAACTGTTTTTT | TRBD1 | TRBJ1-4 | - | TRBV5-1
CASSLGRGNLGTEAFF | TGCGCCAGCAGCTTGGGTAGGGGGAACCTGGGCACTGAAGCTTTCTTT | - | TRBJ1-1 | - | TRBV5-1
CASSRAGAGANVLTF | TGTGCCAGCAGTAGGGCGGGAGCTGGGGCCAACGTCCTGACTTTC | TRBD2 | TRBJ2-6 | - | TRBV28
CASSAAGQTINTQYF | TGTGCCAGCAGCGCGGCGGGACAGACGATAAATACGCAGTATTTT | - | TRBJ2-3 | - | TRBV7-9
CASSIGSSGNTIYF | TGCGCCAGCAGCATCGGGTCCTCTGGAAACACCATATATTTT | - | TRBJ1-3 | - | TRBV5-1
CASSATSGSSYNEQFF | TGTGCCAGCAGTGCCACTAGCGGGAGCTCCTACAATGAGCAGTTCTTC | TRBD2 | TRBJ2-1 | - | TRBV6-6
CSVVGQGVYGYTF | TGCAGCGTTGTCGGGCAGGGGGTCTATGGCTACACCTTC | TRBD1 | TRBJ1-2 | few | TRBV29-1
CASSLDIQESGELFF | TGCGCCAGCAGCCTCGATATACAGGAATCCGGGGAGCTGTTTTTT | - | TRBJ2-2 | - | TRBV5-1
CASSRLAAYEQYF | TGTGCCAGCAGCCGTCTTGCGGCGTACGAGCAGTACTTC | - | TRBJ2-7 | - | TRBV3-1/TRBV3-2
CASSPERPNEKLFF | TGCGCCAGCAGCCCGGAGCGGCCTAATGAAAAACTGTTTTTT | - | TRBJ1-4 | - | TRBV5-1
CASSQGGGSNQPQHF | TGTGCCAGCAGCCAAGGGGGGGGGAGCAATCAGCCCCAGCATTTT | - | TRBJ1-5 | - | TRBV7-8
CASGSQGAGNQPQHF | TGTGCTAGTGGTTCACAGGGGGCGGGCAATCAGCCCCAGCATTTT | TRBD1 | TRBJ1-5 | - | TRBV12-5